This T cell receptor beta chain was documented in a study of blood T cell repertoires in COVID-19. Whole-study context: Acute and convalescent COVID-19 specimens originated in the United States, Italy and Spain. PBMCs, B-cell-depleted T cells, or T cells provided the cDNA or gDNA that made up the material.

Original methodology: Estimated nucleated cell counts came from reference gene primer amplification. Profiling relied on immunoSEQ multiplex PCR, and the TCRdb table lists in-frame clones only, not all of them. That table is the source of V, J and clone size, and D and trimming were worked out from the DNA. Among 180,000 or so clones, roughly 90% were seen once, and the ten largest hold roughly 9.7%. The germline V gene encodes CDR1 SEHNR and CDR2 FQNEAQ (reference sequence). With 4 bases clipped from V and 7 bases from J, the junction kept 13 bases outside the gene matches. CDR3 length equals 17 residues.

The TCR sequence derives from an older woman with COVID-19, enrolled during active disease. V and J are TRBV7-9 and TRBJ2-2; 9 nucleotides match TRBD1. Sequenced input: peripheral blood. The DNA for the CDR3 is TGTGCCAGCAGCTCAATACCCGGGACAGGGTTTAGCGGGGAGCTGTTTTTT. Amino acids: CASSSIPGTGFSGELFF.